This is a list of T cell receptor beta chains from one sample in a study of shared clonotypes between healthy human individuals. Assay used: immunoSEQ multiplex PCR; TCRdb lists only in-frame clones, some missing. Of about 590,000 clones in the sample, less than 97% were seen once. Sequencing used naive CD8+ T cells sorted from blood. These receptors originate from a woman aged 25 to 39 in good health. CDR3s leave out the opening cysteine and the closing phenylalanine or tryptophan.

>TRBJ1-2|TRBV28
ASQGARGYT
>TRBJ2-3|TRBV5-6
ASSCTSGRETDTQY
>TRBJ1-5|TRBV10-3
AISETGGKDQPQH
>TRBJ2-5|TRBV11-2
ASSLDLWDNEIQY
>TRBJ2-7|TRBV4-1
ASSQTPPSVEQY
>TRBJ2-1|TRBV7-9
ASSQPEREPSSSYNEQF
>TRBJ2-2|TRBV27
ASSPRLAGATGELF
>TRBJ2-7|TRBV5-4
ASTPGGPRPEQY
>TRBJ2-6|TRBV21-1
ASSNYPGQGIPGANVLT
>TRBJ2-2|TRBV4-1
ASSLEPQLNTGELF
>TRBJ2-7|TRBV6-5
ASSIGPYEQY
>TRBJ1-5|TRBV6-1
ASSEHHRNQPQH
>TRBJ2-7|TRBV4-1
ASTRDDSSYEQY
>TRBJ2-5|TRBV28
ASSYIGETQY
>TRBJ2-7|TRBV7-6
ASSLGGQPYEQY
>TRBJ2-7|TRBV27
ASSLAGNEQY
>TRBJ2-7|TRBV2
ASIPDRGTYEQY
>TRBJ1-1|TRBV28
ASSLIMNTEAF
>-|TRBV2
ASSEGDNPSYEQY
>TRBJ2-1|TRBV7-8
ASSPRLAGRNEQF
>TRBJ1-5|TRBV6-1
ASRETGGQPQH
>TRBJ2-1|TRBV9
ASSVVSSNEQF
>TRBJ2-3|TRBV7-9
ASSLKGQGLDTQY
>TRBJ1-1|TRBV28
ASSFRRDSSTEAF
>TRBJ2-7|TRBV5-4
ASSATGTSSYEQY
>TRBJ1-5|TRBV15
ATSRDLVGTGINQPQH
>TRBJ2-7|TRBV28
ASSSRLAGVGEQY
>TRBJ2-7|TRBV2
ASSLRGHPYEQY
>TRBJ2-5|TRBV4-1
ASSQVRVVETQY
>TRBJ2-5|TRBV10-2
ASMGGTETQY
>TRBJ2-7|TRBV7-9
ASSLGGEGYEQY
>TRBJ1-1|TRBV5-4
ASSRAGPKNTEAF
>TRBJ1-4|TRBV11-2
ASSLWGPNEKLF
>TRBJ2-2|TRBV27
ASSPGARNGQLF
>TRBJ2-6|TRBV27
ASSLYAPATGTGANVLT
>TRBJ2-5|TRBV27
ASSSQEVKETQY
>TRBJ1-2|TRBV7-9
ASSPTSTVVGYT
>TRBJ2-7|TRBV7-8
ASSHPTVVGIAENEQY
>TRBJ2-5|TRBV5-1
ASSSRTSGTLETQY
>TRBJ2-5|TRBV28
ASSFGPDSAVSETQY
>TRBJ1-2|TRBV6-1
ASMDARGYT
>TRBJ2-7|TRBV27
ASSPPSKTYEQY
>TRBJ2-5|TRBV13
ASSYRGQETQY
>TRBJ1-2|TRBV28
ASITGGTGVDGYT
>TRBJ2-7|TRBV6-5
ASSYSVGESSYEQY
>TRBJ1-5|TRBV27
ASRTLGGFSNQPQH